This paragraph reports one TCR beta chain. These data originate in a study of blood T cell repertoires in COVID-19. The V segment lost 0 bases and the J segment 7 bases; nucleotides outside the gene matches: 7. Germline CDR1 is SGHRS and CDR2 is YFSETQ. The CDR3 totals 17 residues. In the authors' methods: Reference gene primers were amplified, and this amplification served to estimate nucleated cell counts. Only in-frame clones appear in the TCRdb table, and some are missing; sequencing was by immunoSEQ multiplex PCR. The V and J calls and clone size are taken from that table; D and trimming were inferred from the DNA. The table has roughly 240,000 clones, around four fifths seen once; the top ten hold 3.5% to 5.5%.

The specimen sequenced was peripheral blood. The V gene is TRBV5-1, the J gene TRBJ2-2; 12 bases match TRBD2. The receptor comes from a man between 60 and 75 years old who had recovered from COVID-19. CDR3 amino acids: CASSLETSGRGVGELFF. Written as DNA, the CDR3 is TGCGCCAGCAGCTTGGAGACTAGCGGGAGAGGGGTCGGGGAGCTGTTTTTT. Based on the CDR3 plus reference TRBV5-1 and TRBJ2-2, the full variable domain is KAGVTQTPRYLIKTRGQQVTLSCSPISGHRSVSWYQQTPGQGLQFLFEYFSETQRNKGNFPGRFSGRQFSNSRSEMNVSTLELGDSALYLCASSLETSGRGVGELFFGEGSRLTVL.